This T cell receptor beta chain is from a study of T cells in Graves' hyperthyroidism and ophthalmopathy. About the study: Before treatment of any kind, peripheral blood was taken at initial diagnosis. Study-wide results and limits: Most thyroid clonotypes expanded above 0.001 were also detected in blood.

Authors of the study amplified TCR beta CDR3 regions from RNA transcripts. HTBI primers were employed in a first-round RT-PCR of the TCR CDR3. TCRdb analysed the multiplex PCR reads with MiXCR anew, one entry per CDR3 protein. The data show more than 600,000 distinct CDR3 sequences, around 15% seen once. A word on this clonotype: Its antigen is still unknown.

There are 18 residues in the CDR3. J lost 1 base, V lost 4 bases, and 13 bases had no gene match. CDR1 and CDR2 from the germline V gene are SGHRS and YFSETQ. What was sequenced was blood. The gene calls are TRBV5-1 and TRBJ2-5; 10 bases match TRBD1. The receptor comes from a man younger than 30 with Graves' hyperthyroidism. The CDR3 region is CASSRDRGGAGTQETQYF. The CDR3 DNA sequence: TGCGCCAGCAGCCGGGACAGGGGCGGAGCGGGGACCCAAGAGACCCAGTACTTC.